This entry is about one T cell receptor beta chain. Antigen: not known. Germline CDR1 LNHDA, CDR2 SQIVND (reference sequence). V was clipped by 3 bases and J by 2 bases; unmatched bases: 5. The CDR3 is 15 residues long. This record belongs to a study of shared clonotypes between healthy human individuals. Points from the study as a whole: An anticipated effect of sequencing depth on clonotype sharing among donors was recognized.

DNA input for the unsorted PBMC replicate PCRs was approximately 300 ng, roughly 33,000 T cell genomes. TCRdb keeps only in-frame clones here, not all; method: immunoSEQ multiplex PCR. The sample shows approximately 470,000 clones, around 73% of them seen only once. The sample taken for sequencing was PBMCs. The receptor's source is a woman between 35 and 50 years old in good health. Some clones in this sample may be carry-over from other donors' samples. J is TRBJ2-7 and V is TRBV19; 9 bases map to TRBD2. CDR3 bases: TGTGCCAGTAGTATGATTAGCGGGAGCCCCTACGAGCAGTACTTC. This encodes CASSMISGSPYEQYF.